This is a list of T cell receptor beta chains from one sample in a study of blood T cell repertoires in COVID-19. The repertoire was sequenced with immunoSEQ multiplex PCR; TCRdb's copy has only in-frame clones and lacks some. Among around 300,000 clones, about 85% were seen once, and the ten largest hold about an eighth. Material for sequencing was peripheral blood. These receptors came from a human donor in a cohort sampled during active COVID-19. Both conserved end residues are trimmed from each CDR3. D genes are given only for firm matches. A clone size is listed for some rows: how often the clone was seen (once, few, many), or a class if it is expanded.

j_call | v_call | clone_size | d_call | cdr3_aa
TRBJ1-3 | TRBV28 | - | - | ASTVGHSGNTIY
TRBJ2-6 | TRBV5-1 | - | TRBD1 | ASSFYRGSVSGANVLT
TRBJ1-5 | TRBV19 | once | TRBD1 | ASREDRSTNQPQH
TRBJ1-2 | TRBV29-1 | - | - | SVEDPRTRNGYT
TRBJ2-7 | TRBV19 | - | - | ASTSNRDTYEQY
TRBJ2-2 | TRBV7-9 | - | TRBD1 | ASSKDRGLTGELF
TRBJ1-3 | TRBV2 | few | TRBD1 | ASTLTGGNTIY
TRBJ2-2 | TRBV3-1/TRBV3-2 | - | TRBD2 | ASSLIAGGTGELF
TRBJ1-2 | TRBV25-1 | few | - | ASSEWAGEGYT
TRBJ2-3 | TRBV6-2/TRBV6-3 | - | - | ASSYLGATQY
TRBJ2-7 | TRBV5-1 | - | TRBD1 | ASSLGDSSYEQY
TRBJ2-3 | TRBV5-6 | few | - | ASSSLFLDTQY
TRBJ2-1 | TRBV6-4 | - | TRBD2 | ASSSTSGVNEQF
TRBJ1-3 | TRBV11-2 | - | - | ASSRDFAGNTIY
TRBJ2-1 | TRBV19 | once | - | ASSIAGEAYNEQF
TRBJ2-5 | TRBV2 | - | TRBD2 | ASSVPGLEETQY
TRBJ1-2 | TRBV3-1/TRBV3-2 | - | - | ASSQGERGSGGYT
TRBJ2-3 | TRBV5-1 | - | TRBD2 | ASSTLAGSTDTQY
TRBJ2-1 | TRBV11-2 | - | TRBD2 | ASSSLDQRGEQF
TRBJ1-1 | TRBV27 | - | TRBD1 | ASSSTGTGGAF
TRBJ1-6 | TRBV9 | - | TRBD1 | ASSGRQGNSPLH
TRBJ2-2 | TRBV19 | - | - | ASSQGTLTGELF
TRBJ2-5 | TRBV2 | - | - | ASSGVGVADQETQY